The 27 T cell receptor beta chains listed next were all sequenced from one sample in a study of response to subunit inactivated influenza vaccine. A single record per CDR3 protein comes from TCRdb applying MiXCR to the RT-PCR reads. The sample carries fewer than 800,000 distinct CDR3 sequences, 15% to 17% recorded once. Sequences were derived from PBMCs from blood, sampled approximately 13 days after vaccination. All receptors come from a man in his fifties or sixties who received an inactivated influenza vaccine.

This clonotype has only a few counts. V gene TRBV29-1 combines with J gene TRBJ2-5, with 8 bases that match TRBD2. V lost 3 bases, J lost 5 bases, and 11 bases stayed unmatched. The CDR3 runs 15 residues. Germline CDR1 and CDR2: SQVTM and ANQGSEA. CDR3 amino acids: CSVDPSRGGFETQYF. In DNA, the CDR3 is TGCAGCGTTGACCCGTCACGGGGGGGGTTTGAGACCCAGTACTTC.

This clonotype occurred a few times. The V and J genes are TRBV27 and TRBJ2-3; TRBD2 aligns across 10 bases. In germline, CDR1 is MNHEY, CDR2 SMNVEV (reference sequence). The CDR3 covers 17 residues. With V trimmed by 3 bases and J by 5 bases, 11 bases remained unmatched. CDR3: CASSFSYSGRKVDTQYF. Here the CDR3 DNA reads TGTGCCAGCAGTTTCTCCTATAGCGGGAGGAAGGTAGATACGCAGTATTTT.

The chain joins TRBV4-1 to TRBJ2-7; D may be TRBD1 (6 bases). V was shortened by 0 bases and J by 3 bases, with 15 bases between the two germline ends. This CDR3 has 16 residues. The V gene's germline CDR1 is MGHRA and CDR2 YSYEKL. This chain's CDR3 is CASSQDPGTRSYEQYF. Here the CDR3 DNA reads TGCGCCAGCAGCCAAGATCCGGGGACAAGGAGCTACGAGCAGTACTTC.

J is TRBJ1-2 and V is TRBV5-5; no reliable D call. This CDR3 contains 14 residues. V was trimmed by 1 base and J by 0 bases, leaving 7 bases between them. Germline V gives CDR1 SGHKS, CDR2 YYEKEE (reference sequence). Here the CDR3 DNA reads TGTGCCAGCAGCTTGTCGCCAACTAACTATGGCTACACCTTC. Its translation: CASSLSPTNYGYTF. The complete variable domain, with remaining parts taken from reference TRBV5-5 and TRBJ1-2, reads DAGVTQSPTHLIKTRGQQVTLRCSPISGHKSVSWYQQVLGQGPQFIFQYYEKEERGRGNFPDRFSARQFPNYSSELNVNALLLGDSALYLCASSLSPTNYGYTFGSGTRLTVV.

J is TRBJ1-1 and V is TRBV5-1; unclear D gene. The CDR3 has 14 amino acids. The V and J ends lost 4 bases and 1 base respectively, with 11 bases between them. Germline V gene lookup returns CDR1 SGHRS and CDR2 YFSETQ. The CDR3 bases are TGCGCCAGCAGCCCGGCGTGGGGGAACACTGAAGCTTTCTTT. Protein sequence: CASSPAWGNTEAFF.

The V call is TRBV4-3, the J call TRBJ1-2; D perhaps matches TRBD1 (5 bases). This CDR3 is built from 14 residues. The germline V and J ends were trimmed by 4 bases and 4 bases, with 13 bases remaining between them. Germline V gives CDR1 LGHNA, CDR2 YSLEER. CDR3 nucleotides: TGCGCCAGCAGCCGAAGGGGAAAGGCCTATGGCTACACCTTC. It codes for CASSRRGKAYGYTF.

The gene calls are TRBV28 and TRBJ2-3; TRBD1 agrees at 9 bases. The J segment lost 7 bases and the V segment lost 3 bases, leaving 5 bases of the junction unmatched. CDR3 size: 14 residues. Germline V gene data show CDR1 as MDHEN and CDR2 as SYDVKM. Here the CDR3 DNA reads TGTGCCAGCAGTTTTGAGGACAGGGGCCATACGCAGTATTTT. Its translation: CASSFEDRGHTQYF. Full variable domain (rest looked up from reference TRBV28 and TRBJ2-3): DVKVTQSSRYLVKRTGEKVFLECVQDMDHENMFWYRQDPGLGLRLIYFSYDVKMKEKGDIPEGYSVSREKKERFSLILESASTNQTSMYLCASSFEDRGHTQYFGPGTRLTVL.

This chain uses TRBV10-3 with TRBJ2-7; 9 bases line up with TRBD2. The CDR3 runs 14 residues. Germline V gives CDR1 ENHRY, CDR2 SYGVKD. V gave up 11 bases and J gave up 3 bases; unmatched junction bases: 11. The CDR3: CAAQRASGDYEQYF. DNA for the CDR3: TGTGCCGCCCAAAGGGCTAGCGGGGACTACGAGCAGTACTTC.

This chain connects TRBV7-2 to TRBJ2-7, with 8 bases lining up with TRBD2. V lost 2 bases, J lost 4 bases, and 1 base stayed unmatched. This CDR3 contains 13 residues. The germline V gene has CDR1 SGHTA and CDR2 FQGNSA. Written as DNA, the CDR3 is TGTGCCAGCAGCTTACAGCGGGAGTACGAGCAGTACTTC. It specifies CASSLQREYEQYF.

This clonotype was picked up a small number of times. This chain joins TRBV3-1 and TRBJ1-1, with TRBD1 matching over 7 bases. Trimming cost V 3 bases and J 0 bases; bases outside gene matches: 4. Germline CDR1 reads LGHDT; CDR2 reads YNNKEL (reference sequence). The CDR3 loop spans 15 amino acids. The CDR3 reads CASSQRGTVNTEAFF. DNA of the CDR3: TGTGCCAGCAGCCAGAGGGGGACAGTGAACACTGAAGCTTTCTTT.

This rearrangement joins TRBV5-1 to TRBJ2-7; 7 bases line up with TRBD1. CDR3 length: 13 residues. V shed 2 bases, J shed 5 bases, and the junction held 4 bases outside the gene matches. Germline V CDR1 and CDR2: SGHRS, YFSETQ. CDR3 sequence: CASSFKGANEQYF. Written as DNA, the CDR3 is TGCGCCAGCAGCTTCAAGGGGGCCAACGAGCAGTACTTC.

The CDR3 DNA is TGTGCCTGGAGTGTACGGCGTGCTGAAGCTTTCTTT. Translation: CAWSVRRAEAFF. The gene calls are TRBV30 and TRBJ1-1; D is undetermined. This CDR3 region has 12 residues. The V gene's germline CDR1 is GTSNPN and CDR2 SVGIG (reference sequence). Trimming took off 0 bases at V and 6 bases at J, with 8 bases between the two ends. The complete variable domain, with remaining parts taken from reference TRBV30 and TRBJ1-1, reads SQTIHQWPATLVQPVGSPLSLECTVEGTSNPNLYWYRQAAGRGLQLLFYSVGIGQISSEVPQNLSASRPQDRQFILSSKKLLLSDSGFYLCAWSVRRAEAFFGQGTRLTVV.

CDR3 residues: CSVEGITGTGASYTF. The DNA of the CDR3 is TGCAGCGTTGAAGGAATAACCGGGACAGGGGCCAGCTACACCTTC. The rearrangement links TRBV29-1 to TRBJ1-2; 10 nucleotides align to TRBD1. Trimming at V came to 1 base and at J to 9 bases, leaving 11 bases not matched to a gene. This CDR3 is 15 amino acids long. CDR1 SQVTM and CDR2 ANQGSEA come from the germline V gene.

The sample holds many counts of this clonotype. The CDR3 spells CAISAGETQYF. CDR3 DNA sequence: TGTGCCATCAGTGCGGGGGAGACCCAGTACTTC. The genes are TRBV10-3 and TRBJ2-5; tentative D call: TRBD2 (5 bases). The CDR3 covers 11 residues. CDR1 and CDR2 (germline): ENHRY, SYGVKD. Trimming took off 4 bases at V and 5 bases at J, with 5 bases between the two ends.

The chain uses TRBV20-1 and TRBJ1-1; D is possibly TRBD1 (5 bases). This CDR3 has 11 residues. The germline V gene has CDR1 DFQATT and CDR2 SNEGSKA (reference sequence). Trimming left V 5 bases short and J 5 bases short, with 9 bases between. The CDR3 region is CSASQGTEAFF. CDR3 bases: TGCAGTGCTTCTCAGGGAACTGAAGCTTTCTTT.

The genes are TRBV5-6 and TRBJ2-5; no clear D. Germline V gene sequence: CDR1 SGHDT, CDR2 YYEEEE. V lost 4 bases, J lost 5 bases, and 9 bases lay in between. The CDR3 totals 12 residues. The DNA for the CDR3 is TGTGCCAGCAGCGTTCACCTGGAGACCCAGTACTTC. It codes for CASSVHLETQYF. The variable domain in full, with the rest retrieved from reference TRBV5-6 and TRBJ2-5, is DAGVTQSPTHLIKTRGQQVTLRCSPKSGHDTVSWYQQALGQGPQFIFQYYEEEERQRGNFPDRFSGHQFPNYSSELNVNALLLGDSALYLCASSVHLETQYFGPGTRLLVL.

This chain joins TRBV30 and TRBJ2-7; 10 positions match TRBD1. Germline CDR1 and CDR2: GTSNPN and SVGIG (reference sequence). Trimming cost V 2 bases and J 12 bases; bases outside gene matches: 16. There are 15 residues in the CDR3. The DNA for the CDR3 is TGTGCCTGGAGTTCCCCCCGGGACAGGGGCCTACCCCGGTACTTC. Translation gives CAWSSPRDRGLPRYF.

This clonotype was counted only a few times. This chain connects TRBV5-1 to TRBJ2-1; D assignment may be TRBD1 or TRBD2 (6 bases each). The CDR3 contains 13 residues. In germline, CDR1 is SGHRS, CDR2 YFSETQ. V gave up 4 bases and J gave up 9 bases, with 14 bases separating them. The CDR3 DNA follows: TGCGCCAGCAGCCCGGATTGGGGGGCTGAGCAGTTCTTC. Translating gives CASSPDWGAEQFF.

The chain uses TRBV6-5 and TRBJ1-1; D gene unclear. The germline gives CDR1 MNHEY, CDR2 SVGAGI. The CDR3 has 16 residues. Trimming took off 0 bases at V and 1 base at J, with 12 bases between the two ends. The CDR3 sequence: CASSYSKYSPNTEAFF. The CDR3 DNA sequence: TGTGCCAGCAGTTACTCGAAGTACAGTCCGAACACTGAAGCTTTCTTT.

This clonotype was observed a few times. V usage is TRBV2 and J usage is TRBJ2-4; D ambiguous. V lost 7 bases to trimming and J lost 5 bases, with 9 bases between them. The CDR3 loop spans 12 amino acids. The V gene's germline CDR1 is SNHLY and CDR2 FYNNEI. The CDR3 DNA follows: TGTGCCAGCAATGCTATAGAAAACATTCAGTACTTC. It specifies CASNAIENIQYF. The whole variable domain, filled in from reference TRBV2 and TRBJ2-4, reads EPEVTQTPSHQVTQMGQEVILRCVPISNHLYFYWYRQILGQKVEFLVSFYNNEISEKSEIFDDQFSVERPDGSNFTLKIRSTKLEDSAMYFCASNAIENIQYFGAGTRLSVL.

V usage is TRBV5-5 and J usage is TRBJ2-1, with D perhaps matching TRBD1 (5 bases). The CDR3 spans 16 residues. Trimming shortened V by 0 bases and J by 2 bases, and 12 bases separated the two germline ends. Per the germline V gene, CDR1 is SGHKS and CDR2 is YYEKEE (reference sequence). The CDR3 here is CASSLVQDAAYNEQFF. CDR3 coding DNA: TGTGCCAGCAGCTTGGTACAGGACGCAGCCTACAATGAGCAGTTCTTC.

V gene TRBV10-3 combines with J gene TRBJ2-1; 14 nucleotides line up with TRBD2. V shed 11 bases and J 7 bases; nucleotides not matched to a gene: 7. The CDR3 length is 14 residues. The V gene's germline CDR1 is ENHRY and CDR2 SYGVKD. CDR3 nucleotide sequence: TGTGCCGCGACTAGCGGGGGGGTGTTAAATGAGCAGTTCTTC. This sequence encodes CAATSGGVLNEQFF.

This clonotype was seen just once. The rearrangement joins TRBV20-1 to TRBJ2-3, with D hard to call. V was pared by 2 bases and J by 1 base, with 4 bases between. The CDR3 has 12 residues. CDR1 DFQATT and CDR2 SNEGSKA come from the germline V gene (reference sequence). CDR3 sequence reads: CSARWGTDTQYF. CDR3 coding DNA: TGCAGTGCTAGATGGGGCACAGATACGCAGTATTTT.

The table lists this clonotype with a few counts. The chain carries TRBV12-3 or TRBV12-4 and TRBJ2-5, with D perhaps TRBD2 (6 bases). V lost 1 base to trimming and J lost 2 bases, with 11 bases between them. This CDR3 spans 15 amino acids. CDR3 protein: CASSLGWGEQETQYF. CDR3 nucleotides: TGTGCCAGCAGTTTAGGTTGGGGGGAACAAGAGACCCAGTACTTC.

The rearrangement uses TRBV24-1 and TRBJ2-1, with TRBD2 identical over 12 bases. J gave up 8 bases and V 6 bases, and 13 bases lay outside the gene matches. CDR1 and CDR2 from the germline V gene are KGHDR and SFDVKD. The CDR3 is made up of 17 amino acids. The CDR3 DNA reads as TGTGCCACCAGTCCGGCTAGCGGGAGGGCGCTCTTCGATGAGCAGTTCTTC. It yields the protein CATSPASGRALFDEQFF.

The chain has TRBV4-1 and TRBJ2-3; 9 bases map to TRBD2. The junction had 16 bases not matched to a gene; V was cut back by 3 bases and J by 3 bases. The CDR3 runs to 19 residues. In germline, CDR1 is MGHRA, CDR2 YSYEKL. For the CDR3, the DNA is TGCGCCAGCAGCCAGTTCTTACCAGGGACTAGCAGTATAACAGATACGCAGTATTTT. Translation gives CASSQFLPGTSSITDTQYF.

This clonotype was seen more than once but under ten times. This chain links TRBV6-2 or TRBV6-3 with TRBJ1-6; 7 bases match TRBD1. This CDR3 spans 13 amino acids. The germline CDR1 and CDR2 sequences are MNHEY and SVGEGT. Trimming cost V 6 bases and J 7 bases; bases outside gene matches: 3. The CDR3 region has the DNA TGTGCCAGCAGGGACAGGAGAAATTCACCCCTCCACTTT. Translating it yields CASRDRRNSPLHF.